This record looks at one T cell receptor (beta chain) sequence and its context. Antigen: not known. This specimen belongs to a study of monozygotic twins with inflammatory bowel disease. In germline, CDR1 is MNHNS, CDR2 SASEGT. This CDR3 comprises 16 residues. General study results and limits: Comparison of concordant versus discordant twins revealed no difference in repertoire similarity, possibly due to limited power. Immunosuppressive treatments differing between patients may have added repertoire variability.

Addition of UMIs with a 6-nucleotide sample barcode was achieved by template switching. TCRdb re-called the 5' RACE reads; every CDR3 protein appears as one record, without DNA. This sample contains 200,000 to 250,000 distinct CDR3 sequences. The V and J genes are TRBV6-1 and TRBJ2-3; the TRBD2 assignment by TCRdb is unverifiable without DNA. The receptor comes from a human donor with ulcerative colitis or Crohn's disease, or a healthy co-twin of an affected twin (not recorded which). Sample: blood. CDR3 in amino acids: CASSSGGLSGTDTQYF.